The rows below give T cell receptor beta chains drawn from one sample of a study of T cell responses to AZD1222 COVID-19 vaccine. The table came from immunoSEQ multiplex PCR; TCRdb's copy has only in-frame clones and leaves some out. The table includes 80,000 or so clones, 65% to 80% detected once. The source material was peripheral blood, sampled 28 days after the second dose of the MenACWY control vaccine. The receptors were gathered from an adult who received the MenACWY meningococcal vaccine as a control. CDR3s include the opening cysteine and the closing phenylalanine or tryptophan.

j_call | v_call | cdr3_aa
TRBJ2-2 | TRBV9 | CASSVGARDTGELFF
TRBJ2-1 | TRBV4-3 | CASSQEYRDNEQFF
TRBJ2-1 | TRBV7-3 | CASSTYRGYEQFF
TRBJ1-1 | TRBV30 | CAWSVLTGGSTEAFF
TRBJ2-5 | TRBV29-1 | CSVEDHVSGSSVETQYF
TRBJ2-2 | TRBV27 | CASSFGAAGELFF
TRBJ1-3 | TRBV6-5 | CASSDSRLAGNTIYF
TRBJ1-1 | TRBV20-1 | CSATRDPGNFF
TRBJ2-3 | TRBV5-1 | CASSLLAAPQTDTQYF
TRBJ1-2 | TRBV5-1 | CASSLATAYGYTF
TRBJ1-6 | TRBV27 | CASSLSPSRSLHF
TRBJ2-3 | TRBV24-1 | CATSGRGRAGTDTQYF
TRBJ1-2 | TRBV6-5 | CASSRDGSYGYTF
TRBJ1-5 | TRBV30 | CAWSSGNRGRPQHF
TRBJ2-1 | TRBV7-9 | CASSRDPGNYNEQFF
TRBJ1-6 | TRBV9 | CASSEDIASPLHF
TRBJ2-1 | TRBV28 | CASSLSLAGHNEQFF
TRBJ2-3 | TRBV7-3 | CASSFGTSRSSTDTQYF
TRBJ2-3 | TRBV28 | CASSFPLTDTQYF
TRBJ2-5 | TRBV5-6 | CASSPHHVLAGEKETQYF
TRBJ2-1 | TRBV7-2 | CASSLGRGAGGYNEQFF
TRBJ2-2 | TRBV6-1 | CASSEARVGTGELFF
TRBJ2-2 | TRBV5-4 | CASSLGRNTGELFF
TRBJ2-1 | TRBV19 | CASSLAGGEQFF
TRBJ1-5 | TRBV28 | CASSSYGQPQHF
TRBJ1-2 | TRBV27 | CASNIGDRQARHGYTF
TRBJ2-2 | TRBV7-8 | CASSLGRRKGGTGELFF